This TCR beta chain is from a study of T cells in women clearing cervical HPV infection. As for the study in general: Controls' single incident HPV16 infection cleared within 12 months without precancer. Case blood was drawn when the lesion was first found; control blood after infection became undetectable.

The method was immunoSEQ multiplex PCR; TCRdb's version includes in-frame clones alone and lacks a portion of them. The repertoire table contains roughly 40,000 clones. Worth noting for this clone: The read ends 3 residues early relative to the CDR3; the germline J gene fills the gap.

Germline V CDR1 and CDR2: SGHRS, YFSETQ. The CDR3 runs 13 residues. This chain links TRBV5-1 with TRBJ1-2; D gene unclear. The sequence was collected from a woman aged 18 to 75 with a cervical HPV16 infection that either progressed to CIN3+ or cleared (not recorded which). Input material: blood buffy coat. The CDR3 is CASSLSERGGYTF. Partial CDR3 DNA: TGCGCCAGCAGCTTGTCAGAACGCGGCGGC. The full variable domain, with the rest looked up from reference TRBV5-1 and TRBJ1-2, is KAGVTQTPRYLIKTRGQQVTLSCSPISGHRSVSWYQQTPGQGLQFLFEYFSETQRNKGNFPGRFSGRQFSNSRSEMNVSTLELGDSALYLCASSLSERGGYTFGSGTRLTVV.